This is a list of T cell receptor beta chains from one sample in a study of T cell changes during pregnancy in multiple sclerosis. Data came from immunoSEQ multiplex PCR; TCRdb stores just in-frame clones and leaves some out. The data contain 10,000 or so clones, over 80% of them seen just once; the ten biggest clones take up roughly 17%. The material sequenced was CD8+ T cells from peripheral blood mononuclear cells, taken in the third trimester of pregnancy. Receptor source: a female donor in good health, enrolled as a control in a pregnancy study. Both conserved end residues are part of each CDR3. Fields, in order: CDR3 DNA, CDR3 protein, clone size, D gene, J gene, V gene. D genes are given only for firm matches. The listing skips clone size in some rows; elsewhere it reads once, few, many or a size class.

CDR3 DNA: TGTGCCAGCAGCTGGCGCAGGGATTTAATCACTGAAGCTTTCTTT
CDR3 protein: CASSWRRDLITEAFF
clone size: -
D gene: -
J gene: TRBJ1-1
V gene: TRBV5-6

CDR3 DNA: TGTGCCAGCAGCCCTGGGACAGGGGTTCATGGCTACACCTTC
CDR3 protein: CASSPGTGVHGYTF
clone size: -
D gene: TRBD1
J gene: TRBJ1-2
V gene: TRBV7-9

CDR3 DNA: TGTGCCAGCAGCCCAGGAGGATCGGGCACTGAAGCTTTCTTT
CDR3 protein: CASSPGGSGTEAFF
clone size: -
D gene: -
J gene: TRBJ1-1
V gene: TRBV9

CDR3 DNA: TGTGCCAGCAGCCCCCAGAAGGTGGGAGTGGCCAAAAACATTCAGTACTTC
CDR3 protein: CASSPQKVGVAKNIQYF
clone size: -
D gene: -
J gene: TRBJ2-4
V gene: TRBV9

CDR3 DNA: TGTGCCAGCAGCCCAGGGACAGGCTACGAGCAGTACTTC
CDR3 protein: CASSPGTGYEQYF
clone size: -
D gene: TRBD1
J gene: TRBJ2-7
V gene: TRBV27

CDR3 DNA: TGCGCCAGCAGTCGGCGTGGGAGAAATCAGCCCCAGCATTTT
CDR3 protein: CASSRRGRNQPQHF
clone size: -
D gene: -
J gene: TRBJ1-5
V gene: TRBV23-1

CDR3 DNA: TGTGCCAGCAGCCAAACGGGGACTAGCGGGGTTGGTGTCACAGATACGCAGTATTTT
CDR3 protein: CASSQTGTSGVGVTDTQYF
clone size: -
D gene: TRBD2
J gene: TRBJ2-3
V gene: TRBV4-2

CDR3 DNA: TGCAGCGCTCGAGGGGAGGGCAATGAGCAGTTCTTC
CDR3 protein: CSARGEGNEQFF
clone size: -
D gene: TRBD2
J gene: TRBJ2-1
V gene: TRBV29-1

CDR3 DNA: TGTGCCAGCAGCAAACATTCGAACGGGAGAAGCCCCTACGAGCAGTACTTC
CDR3 protein: CASSKHSNGRSPYEQYF
clone size: -
D gene: -
J gene: TRBJ2-7
V gene: TRBV21-1

CDR3 DNA: TGTGCCAGCAGCCCTAGGACTGATTACACTGAAGCTTTCTTT
CDR3 protein: CASSPRTDYTEAFF
clone size: once
D gene: -
J gene: TRBJ1-1
V gene: TRBV6-6

CDR3 DNA: TGTGCCAGCAGCTCCGAACGTGGGGCGACAGATACGCAGTATTTT
CDR3 protein: CASSSERGATDTQYF
clone size: once
D gene: -
J gene: TRBJ2-3
V gene: TRBV9

CDR3 DNA: TGTGCCAGCAGTTTGATGGAACAGTCTATTTCACCCCTCCACTTT
CDR3 protein: CASSLMEQSISPLHF
clone size: few
D gene: -
J gene: TRBJ1-6
V gene: TRBV27

CDR3 DNA: TGTGCCTGGAGTTGGAACCTCTCGGAGGAGGAGCAGTACTTC
CDR3 protein: CAWSWNLSEEEQYF
clone size: -
D gene: -
J gene: TRBJ2-7
V gene: TRBV30

CDR3 DNA: TGTGCCAGCTCACCGGGTACCCAGGGTGAAGCTTTCTTT
CDR3 protein: CASSPGTQGEAFF
clone size: few
D gene: -
J gene: TRBJ1-1
V gene: TRBV18